This TCR beta chain was identified in a study of T cell responses to AZD1222 COVID-19 vaccine. General study points: Following two doses of AZD1222, Spike-specific TCR breadth and depth rose. The peak T cell response came first, and repertoires were sampled only after it.

Sequenced by immunoSEQ multiplex PCR; TCRdb stores in-frame clones only, minus some. The top ten hold 7.5% to 9% of the sample, which has about 83,000 clones, roughly 86% seen once. The germline gives CDR1 SGDLS, CDR2 YYNGEE. CDR3 length: 17 residues. V dropped 4 bases and J dropped 3; count of bases not matched to a gene: 13. In regard to this clone: No antigen is known for it.

The J gene is TRBJ2-1, the V gene TRBV9; 7 bases agree with TRBD2. The origin of this receptor is an adult in good health. This specimen was peripheral blood, taken on day 0 of AZD1222 vaccination. CDR3 nucleotide sequence: TGTGCCAGCAGCCGGACCCCGCCCAGCGGGAACTACAATGAGCAGTTCTTC. Its protein is CASSRTPPSGNYNEQFF. Drawing the rest from reference TRBV9 and TRBJ2-1, the complete variable domain is DSGVTQTPKHLITATGQRVTLRCSPRSGDLSVYWYQQSLDQGLQFLIQYYNGEERAKGNILERFSAQQFPDLHSELNLSSLELGDSALYFCASSRTPPSGNYNEQFFGPGTRLTVL.